The entry that follows covers one T cell receptor beta chain sequence. The antigen remains undetermined. This sample stems from a study of identifying expanded T cells in peripheral blood. Study outcomes and limitations: Clone count variance between approximately 2-week samples rose with total template count.

The CDR3 length is 14 residues. Trimming pared 6 bases from V and 0 bases from J, leaving 9 bases between. From germline, CDR1 is LGHNA and CDR2 YSLEER. This table comes from immunoSEQ multiplex PCR, and its TCRdb copy is limited to in-frame clones, with some not included. The sample yields 100,000 or so clones, around 90% seen once. During the collection period, no donor immune events like infections were recorded. The specimen was blood. The receptor was derived from a person aged 18 to 75 in good health. This chain joins TRBV4-3 and TRBJ1-3; the D is unclear. Here the CDR3 reads CASRPSSSGNTIYF. As DNA, the CDR3 is TGCGCCAGCAGACCCAGTAGCTCTGGAAACACCATATATTTT.